This entry is about one T cell receptor beta chain. The antigen remains unidentified. The germline V and J ends were trimmed by 0 bases and 4 bases, with 15 bases remaining between them. The CDR3 extends over 17 amino acids. Germline V gene lookup returns CDR1 LNHNV and CDR2 YYDKDF (reference sequence). Only in-frame clones appear in the TCRdb table, and some are missing; sequencing was by immunoSEQ multiplex PCR. Of fewer than 20,000 clones in the sample, over 75% were seen once. The entry originates in a study of OX40 agonist ivuxolimab in advanced cancers. Study in general: At under 85% male, the cohort had a mean age of 60 years, ranging from roughly 20 to 80.

Study conclusions and caveats: The investigators did not determine what antigen specificity the expanded peripheral T cells had.

Sequencing used CD4+ or CD8+ T cells sorted from blood, obtained in a trial of the OX40 agonist ivuxolimab. This rearrangement joins TRBV15 to TRBJ2-2, with D maybe TRBD2 (6 bases). This receptor was identified in an adult with an advanced solid tumor such as melanoma, head and neck, liver or kidney cancer. For the CDR3, the DNA is TGTGCCACCAGCAGAGATCGGAAAGGGGAGGCCACCGGGGAGCTGTTTTTT. The encoded protein is CATSRDRKGEATGELFF.